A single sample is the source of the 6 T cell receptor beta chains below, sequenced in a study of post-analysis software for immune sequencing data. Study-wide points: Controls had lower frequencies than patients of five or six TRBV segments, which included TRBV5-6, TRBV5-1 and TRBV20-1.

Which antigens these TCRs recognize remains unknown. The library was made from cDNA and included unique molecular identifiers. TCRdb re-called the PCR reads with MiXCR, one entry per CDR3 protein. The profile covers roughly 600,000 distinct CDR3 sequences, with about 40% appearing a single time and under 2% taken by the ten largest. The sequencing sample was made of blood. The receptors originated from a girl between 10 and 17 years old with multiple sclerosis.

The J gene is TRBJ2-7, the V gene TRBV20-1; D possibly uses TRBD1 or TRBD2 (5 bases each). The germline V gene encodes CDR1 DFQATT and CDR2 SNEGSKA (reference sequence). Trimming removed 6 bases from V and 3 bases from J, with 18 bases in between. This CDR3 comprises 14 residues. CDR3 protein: CSAPLPGASYEQYF. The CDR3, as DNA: TGCAGTGCCCCCCTACCCGGGGCTAGCTACGAGCAGTACTTC.

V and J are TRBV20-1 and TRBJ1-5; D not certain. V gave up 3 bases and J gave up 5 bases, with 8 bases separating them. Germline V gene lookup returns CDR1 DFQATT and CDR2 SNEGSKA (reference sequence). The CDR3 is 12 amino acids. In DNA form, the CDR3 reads TGCAGTGCTAGTTTTGGGGATCAGCCCCAGCATTTT. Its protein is CSASFGDQPQHF.

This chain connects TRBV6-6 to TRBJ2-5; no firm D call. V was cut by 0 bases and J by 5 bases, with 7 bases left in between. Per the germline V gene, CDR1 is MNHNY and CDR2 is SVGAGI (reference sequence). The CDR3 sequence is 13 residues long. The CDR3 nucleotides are TGTGCCAGCAGTTACTCTGGGTCGGAGACCCAGTACTTC. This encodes CASSYSGSETQYF.

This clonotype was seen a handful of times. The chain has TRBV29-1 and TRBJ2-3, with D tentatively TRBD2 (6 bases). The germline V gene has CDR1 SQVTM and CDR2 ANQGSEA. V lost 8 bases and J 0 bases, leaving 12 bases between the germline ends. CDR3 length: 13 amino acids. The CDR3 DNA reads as TGCAGCTCCCACGGGACTAGCACAGATACGCAGTATTTT. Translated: CSSHGTSTDTQYF.

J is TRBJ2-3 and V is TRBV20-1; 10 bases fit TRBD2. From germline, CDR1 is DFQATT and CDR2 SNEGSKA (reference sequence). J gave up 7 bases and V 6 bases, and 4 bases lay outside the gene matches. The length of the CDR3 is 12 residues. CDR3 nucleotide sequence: TGCAGTGCGCCAGCGGGGGGGAATACGCAGTATTTT. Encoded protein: CSAPAGGNTQYF.

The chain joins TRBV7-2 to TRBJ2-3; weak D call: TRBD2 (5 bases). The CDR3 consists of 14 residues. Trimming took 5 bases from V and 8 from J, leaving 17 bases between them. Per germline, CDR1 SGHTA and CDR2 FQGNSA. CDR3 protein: CASSAPTSQATQYF. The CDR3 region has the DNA TGTGCCAGCAGCGCGCCCACTAGTCAGGCTACGCAGTATTTT.